This T cell receptor (beta chain) was identified during a study of cytotoxic CD8 clonotypes in ibrutinib-treated CLL. Study outcomes and limitations: Rare overall, public clonotypes shrank or held steady under therapy.

The CDR3 consists of 13 residues. The germline V and J ends were trimmed by 0 bases and 4 bases, with 4 bases remaining between them. Germline values: CDR1 SGHAT, CDR2 FQNNGV. Cryopreserved PBMCs provided 1.5 to 2 micrograms of genomic DNA for the TCR beta libraries. The repertoire was sequenced with immunoSEQ multiplex PCR; TCRdb's copy has only in-frame clones and lacks some. Of around 52,000 clones in the sample, around 60% were seen once. Comments on this clone: Its specificity is unknown.

The origin of this receptor is a human donor with chronic lymphocytic leukemia. The sample consisted of PBMCs, taken after 24 months of ibrutinib treatment. The chain couples TRBV11-2 to TRBJ1-3, with D unresolved. The CDR3 spells CASSLDQGNTIYF. The CDR3 nucleotides read TGTGCCAGCAGCTTAGATCAGGGAAACACCATATATTTT. Full variable domain (rest looked up from reference TRBV11-2 and TRBJ1-3): EAGVAQSPRYKIIEKRQSVAFWCNPISGHATLYWYQQILGQGPKLLIQFQNNGVVDDSQLPKDRFSAERLKGVDSTLKIQPAKLEDSAVYLCASSLDQGNTIYFGEGSWLTVV.